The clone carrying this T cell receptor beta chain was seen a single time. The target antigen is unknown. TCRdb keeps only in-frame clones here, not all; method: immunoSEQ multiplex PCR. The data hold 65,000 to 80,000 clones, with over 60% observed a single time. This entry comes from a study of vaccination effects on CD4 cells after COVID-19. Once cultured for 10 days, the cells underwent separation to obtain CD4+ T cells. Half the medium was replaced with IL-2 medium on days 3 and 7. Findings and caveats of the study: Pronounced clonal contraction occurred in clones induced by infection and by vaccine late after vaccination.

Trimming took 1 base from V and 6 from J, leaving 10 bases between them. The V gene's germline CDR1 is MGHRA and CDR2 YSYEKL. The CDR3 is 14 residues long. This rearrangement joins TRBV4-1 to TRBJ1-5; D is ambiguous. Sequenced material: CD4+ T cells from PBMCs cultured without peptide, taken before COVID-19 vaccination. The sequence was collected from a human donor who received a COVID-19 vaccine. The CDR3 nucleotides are TGCGCCAGCAGCCAAGGGACGGGGAGTCAGCCCCAGCATTTT. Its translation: CASSQGTGSQPQHF.